This is a list of T cell receptor beta chains from one sample in a study of CD8+ T cells in alopecia areata. TCRdb's copy holds only in-frame clones and misses some; the assay was immunoSEQ multiplex PCR. In the table there are around 100,000 clones, almost 60% of which are singletons. Sequencing used CD8+ T cells sorted from blood, obtained at approximately week 56, from a patient treated with tofacitinib. All receptors come from a human donor with alopecia areata. Both conserved end residues are part of each CDR3. The D gene is left open where the match is weak. Size values are once, few and many counts, or a class for expanded clones, and some rows have none.

V gene,clone size,D gene,J gene,CDR3 protein,CDR3 DNA
TRBV7-9,NA,NA,TRBJ1-1,CASSLAGTNTEAFF,TGTGCCAGCAGCTTGGCAGGCACGAACACTGAAGCTTTCTTT
TRBV11-2,NA,NA,TRBJ2-2,CASSPISAGELFF,TGTGCCAGCAGCCCAATATCCGCCGGGGAGCTGTTTTTT
TRBV29-1,NA,NA,TRBJ1-3,CSVMTSVKSGNTIYF,TGCAGCGTGATGACATCCGTGAAGTCTGGAAACACCATATATTTT
TRBV7-2,NA,NA,TRBJ1-1,CASSLLGWGTEAFF,TGTGCCAGCAGCTTATTGGGGTGGGGCACTGAAGCTTTCTTT
TRBV7-8,NA,TRBD1,TRBJ1-3,CASSGRDRFSGNTIYF,TGTGCCAGCAGCGGTAGGGACAGATTCTCTGGAAACACCATATATTTT
TRBV12-5,NA,NA,TRBJ2-7,CASVPGSSYEQYF,TGTGCTAGTGTCCCAGGGAGCTCCTACGAGCAGTACTTC
TRBV5-6,NA,NA,TRBJ2-7,CASSGSYEQYF,TGTGCCAGCAGCGGATCCTACGAGCAGTACTTC
TRBV7-9,NA,TRBD1,TRBJ1-2,CASSLSRSGTGVAGYTF,TGTGCCAGCAGCTTAAGTCGATCCGGGACAGGGGTGGCTGGCTACACCTTC
TRBV5-1,NA,NA,TRBJ1-1,CASSLYRKVNTEAFF,TGCGCCAGCAGCTTGTATCGCAAAGTGAACACTGAAGCTTTCTTT
TRBV19,NA,TRBD1,TRBJ2-7,CASSYGTGDAYEQYF,TGTGCCAGTAGTTACGGGACAGGGGATGCCTACGAGCAGTACTTC
TRBV7-9,few,NA,TRBJ2-7,CASSLATWAIAEQYF,TGTGCCAGCAGCTTAGCGACTTGGGCCATCGCGGAGCAGTACTTC
TRBV7-6,NA,TRBD1,TRBJ2-5,CASSTGGLKETQYF,TGTGCCAGCAGCACAGGGGGGCTGAAGGAGACCCAGTACTTC
TRBV9,NA,NA,TRBJ2-1,CASSVAFTGSYNEQFF,TGTGCCAGCAGCGTAGCGTTCACAGGCTCCTACAATGAGCAGTTCTTC
TRBV6-1,few,NA,TRBJ2-7,CASSIYEQYF,TGTGCCAGCAGTATCTACGAGCAGTACTTC
TRBV30,NA,NA,TRBJ1-6,CACHAGEPQNSPLHF,TGTGCCTGTCACGCAGGGGAACCTCAAAATTCACCCCTCCACTTT
TRBV15,NA,TRBD1,TRBJ1-6,CATSRRQGNSPLHF,TGTGCCACCAGCAGACGACAGGGGAATTCACCCCTCCACTTT
TRBV4-1,few,NA,TRBJ2-1,CASSHPEGGGNEQFF,TGCGCCAGCAGCCACCCTGAAGGGGGAGGGAATGAGCAGTTCTTC
TRBV6-1,NA,NA,TRBJ2-1,CASSSEAERYNEQFF,TGTGCCAGCAGCTCCGAGGCAGAAAGATACAATGAGCAGTTCTTC
TRBV4-2,few,TRBD2,TRBJ2-1,CASSQATSGGEQFF,TGTGCCAGCAGCCAAGCGACTAGCGGTGGTGAGCAGTTCTTC
TRBV27,NA,NA,TRBJ2-1,CASSLSPNNEQFF,TGTGCCAGCAGTTTATCGCCGAACAATGAGCAGTTCTTC
TRBV15,NA,TRBD1,TRBJ2-5,CATSTGQLQETQYF,TGTGCCACCAGCACGGGACAGCTCCAAGAGACCCAGTACTTC
TRBV7-9,NA,NA,TRBJ1-5,CASSLGTDPINQPQHF,TGTGCCAGCAGCTTAGGTACGGACCCTATCAATCAGCCCCAGCATTTT
TRBV5-1,NA,TRBD1,TRBJ2-7,CASSGGQGYYEQYF,TGCGCCAGCAGCGGGGGACAGGGGTACTACGAGCAGTACTTC
TRBV4-1,NA,TRBD1,TRBJ2-7,CASSRDRDRDIYEQYF,TGCGCCAGCAGCCGCGACCGGGACAGGGACATCTACGAGCAGTACTTC
TRBV5-5,medium-sized,NA,TRBJ1-5,CASSLGSNQPQHF,TGTGCCAGCAGCCTCGGATCCAATCAGCCCCAGCATTTT
TRBV9,NA,TRBD1,TRBJ2-7,CASSVGGQGDYEQYF,TGTGCCAGCAGCGTAGGCGGGCAGGGGGACTACGAGCAGTACTTC
TRBV13,NA,NA,TRBJ2-2,CASSLGTPANTGELFF,TGTGCCAGCAGCTTAGGGACTCCTGCGAACACCGGGGAGCTGTTTTTT
TRBV5-1,NA,NA,TRBJ1-2,CASSPQGRGYTF,TGCGCCAGCAGCCCACAGGGTCGCGGCTACACCTTC
TRBV6-1,NA,TRBD1,TRBJ1-2,CASSEAAGTGRGYTF,TGTGCCAGCAGTGAAGCGGCCGGGACAGGTCGTGGCTACACCTTC
TRBV4-1,NA,TRBD1,TRBJ2-1,CASSPGGSYNEQFF,TGCGCCAGCAGCCCAGGGGGATCCTACAATGAGCAGTTCTTC
TRBV5-6,NA,NA,TRBJ2-7,CASSLGDEQYF,TGTGCCAGCAGCTTGGGCGACGAGCAGTACTTC